Presented here are 7 T cell receptor beta chains from one specimen sequenced in a study of blood T cell repertoires in COVID-19. Some clones are missing from TCRdb's copy, which holds only in-frame ones; the method was immunoSEQ multiplex PCR. The sample includes approximately 220,000 clones, around nine tenths seen only once; the top ten take 0.72%. The sample taken for sequencing was peripheral blood. These receptors were collected from a man aged 40-49 years with acute or convalescent COVID-19.

This clone was picked up a small number of times. The chain joins TRBV24-1 to TRBJ2-3, with TRBD1 matching over 9 bases. CDR3 length equals 16 residues. Germline CDR1 KGHDR, CDR2 SFDVKD. V dropped 4 bases and J dropped 10; count of bases not matched to a gene: 14. CDR3 nucleotides: TGTGCCACCAGTGAGGCCGGGACAGGGATCCCGATCGCGCAGTATTTT. It is translated as CATSEAGTGIPIAQYF.

The CDR3 protein is CASSQVHPYEQYF. As DNA, the CDR3 is TGTGCCAGCAGCCAAGTACACCCCTACGAGCAGTACTTC. J is TRBJ2-7 and V is TRBV14; D not certain. Germline lookup yields CDR1 SGHDN and CDR2 FVKESK. CDR3 length equals 13 residues. Trimming removed 1 base at V and 2 bases at J, with 6 bases between. The full variable domain, in which reference TRBV14 and TRBJ2-7 provide the parts outside the CDR3, is EAGVTQFPSHSVIEKGQTVTLRCDPISGHDNLYWYRRVMGKEIKFLLHFVKESKQDESGMPNNRFLAERTGGTYSTLKVQPAELEDSGVYFCASSQVHPYEQYFGPGTRLTVT.

CDR3 DNA: TGCGCCAGCAGCCAAGGGACAGGGAAGGGGTATGGCTACACCTTC. Its protein product is CASSQGTGKGYGYTF. This chain connects TRBV4-3 to TRBJ1-2; 8 bases are a match to TRBD1. Germline values: CDR1 LGHNA, CDR2 YSLEER. J lost 5 bases, V lost 1 base, and 6 bases had no gene match. The CDR3 is 15 residues long.

The V and J genes are TRBV28 and TRBJ1-1, with a weak D call TRBD1 (5 bases). There are 15 residues in the CDR3. V was pared by 2 bases and J by 10 bases, with 20 bases between. Germline CDR1 is MDHEN and CDR2 is SYDVKM. DNA of the CDR3: TGTGCCAGCAGTTTACCCGACAGCACACCTAGGGGAGCTTTCTTT. Amino acid sequence: CASSLPDSTPRGAFF.

The chain recombines TRBV29-1 with TRBJ2-1; 14 bases are a match to TRBD2. CDR3 length: 15 amino acids. Germline assignment: CDR1 SQVTM and CDR2 ANQGSEA. Trimming took 6 bases from V and 6 from J; bases not matched to a gene: 7. DNA of the CDR3: TGCAGCGTCAACCCCGGGACTAGCGGGGGCAATGAGCAGTTCTTC. It translates to CSVNPGTSGGNEQFF.

The chain uses TRBV5-1 and TRBJ2-3, with 11 bases aligning to TRBD2. V trimming: 4 bases; J trimming: 11 bases; junction bases outside the gene matches: 15. Germline V gives CDR1 SGHRS, CDR2 YFSETQ. The CDR3 is 16 residues long. The CDR3 protein is CASSPLAGGQPREQYF. The CDR3 bases are TGCGCCAGCAGCCCTTTAGCGGGAGGGCAGCCTCGAGAGCAGTATTTT. Full variable domain (missing parts from reference TRBV5-1 and TRBJ2-3): KAGVTQTPRYLIKTRGQQVTLSCSPISGHRSVSWYQQTPGQGLQFLFEYFSETQRNKGNFPGRFSGRQFSNSRSEMNVSTLELGDSALYLCASSPLAGGQPREQYFGPGTRLTVL.

CDR3 residues: CASSTSSKETQYF. DNA of the CDR3: TGTGCCAGTAGCACTAGCAGTAAAGAGACCCAGTACTTC. The rearrangement uses TRBV19 and TRBJ2-5; possibly TRBD2 for D (6 bases). Germline CDR1 and CDR2: LNHDA and SQIVND (reference sequence). V was trimmed by 6 bases and J by 3 bases, leaving 11 bases between them. The CDR3 has 13 amino acids.